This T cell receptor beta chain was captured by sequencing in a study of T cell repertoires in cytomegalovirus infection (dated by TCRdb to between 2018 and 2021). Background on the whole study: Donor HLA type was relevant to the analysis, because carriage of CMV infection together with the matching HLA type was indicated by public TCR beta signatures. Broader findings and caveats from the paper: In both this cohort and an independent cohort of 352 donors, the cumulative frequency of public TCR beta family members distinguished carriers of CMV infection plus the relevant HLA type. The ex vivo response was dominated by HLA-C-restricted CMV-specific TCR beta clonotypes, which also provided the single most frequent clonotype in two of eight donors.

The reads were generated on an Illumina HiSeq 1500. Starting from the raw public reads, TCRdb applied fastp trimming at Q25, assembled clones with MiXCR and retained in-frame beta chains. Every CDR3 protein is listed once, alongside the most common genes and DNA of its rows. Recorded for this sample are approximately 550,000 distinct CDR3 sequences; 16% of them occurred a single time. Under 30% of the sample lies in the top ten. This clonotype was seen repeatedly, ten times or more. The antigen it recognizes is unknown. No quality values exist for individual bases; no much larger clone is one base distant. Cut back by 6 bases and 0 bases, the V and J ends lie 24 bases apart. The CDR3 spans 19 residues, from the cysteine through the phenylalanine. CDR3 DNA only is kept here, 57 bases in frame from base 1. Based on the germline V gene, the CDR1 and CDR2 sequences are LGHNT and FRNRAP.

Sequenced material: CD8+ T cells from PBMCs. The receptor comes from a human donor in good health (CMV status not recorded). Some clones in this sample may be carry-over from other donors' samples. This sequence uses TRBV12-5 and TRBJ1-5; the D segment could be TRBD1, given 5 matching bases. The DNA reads TGTGCTAGTGGCCAGCACGGCAGACAGATTCTATATAGCAATCAGCCCCAGCATTTT. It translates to CASGQHGRQILYSNQPQHF.